This T cell receptor beta chain was sequenced during a study of cytomegalovirus exposure and HLA in healthy donors. Study results and caveats: Productive rates of about 87% or about 30% were seen for most TCR beta V segments in an earlier analysis. A later analysis linked around 15,000 TCR beta sequences to HLA alleles at 0.05 false discovery rate.

The CDR3 is 15 residues long. V lost 5 bases to trimming and J lost 6 bases; unmatched junction nucleotides: 13. Looked up from germline, CDR1 is SGHKS and CDR2 is YYEKEE (reference sequence). In the case of this clone: What it binds is unknown.

Primers for the PCR totalled 60 Vbeta and 13 Jbeta. Here immunoSEQ multiplex PCR was the method, and the copy in TCRdb shows in-frame clones only, minus some. The table lists about 180,000 clones, 80% of them singletons. V and J are TRBV5-5 and TRBJ1-1, with 7 bases fitting TRBD1. This sequence originates from a man aged 40-55 years in good health and CMV-seronegative. Sequenced sample: PBMCs. In DNA form, the CDR3 reads TGTGCCAGCAGTCGGACAGGCGGGGAAGTGGCTGAAGCTTTCTTT. Protein: CASSRTGGEVAEAFF.